This section outlines one T cell receptor (beta chain) sequence together with its context. This entry is derived from a study of blood T cell repertoires in COVID-19. On the study more broadly: Nucleic acid was either cDNA or gDNA, and it came from T cells, B-cell-depleted T cells, or PBMCs.

CDR3 size: 13 residues. CDR1 SGHNT and CDR2 YYREEE come from the germline V gene (reference sequence). Unmatched junction bases numbered 3, after V lost 3 bases and J lost 6 bases. Clones were sequenced by immunoSEQ multiplex PCR, and TCRdb holds only the in-frame ones, with some missing. The table shows 31,000 or so clones, with 85% to 90% occurring only once. This chain joins TRBV5-4 and TRBJ1-1, with 9 bases that match TRBD1. Sequencing input: peripheral blood. This receptor was taken from a man between 60 and 75 years old with active COVID-19. This CDR3 reads CASSSRQGAEAFF. DNA for the CDR3: TGTGCCAGCAGCTCACGACAGGGGGCTGAAGCTTTCTTT.